This T cell receptor (beta chain) was identified in a study of blood T cell repertoires in COVID-19. Turning to the study itself: The samples span acute and convalescent COVID-19 from the United States, Italy and Spain. PBMCs, B-cell-depleted T cells, or T cells were the source of the cDNA or gDNA that made up the material.

The germline V and J ends were trimmed by 4 bases and 5 bases, with 9 bases remaining between them. Germline values: CDR1 KGHSH, CDR2 LQKENI. This CDR3 is built from 12 residues. Authors' analysis steps: Reference gene primer amplification yielded estimated nucleated cell counts. Assay: immunoSEQ multiplex PCR; the TCRdb copy retains only in-frame clones and omits some. V and J calls and clone size are given by that table; D and trimming were obtained from the DNA. The repertoire has tens of thousands of clones, around 89% of them found once; the top ten carry 15% to 20%. Source material: peripheral blood. The V call is TRBV18, the J call TRBJ2-7; perhaps TRBD1 as D (6 bases). This TCR derives from a human donor in a cohort sampled during active COVID-19. In DNA form, the CDR3 reads TGTGCCAGCTCACAACCAGGGGACGAGCAGTACTTC. Amino acids: CASSQPGDEQYF. The variable domain in full, completed from reference TRBV18 and TRBJ2-7, reads NAGVMQNPRHLVRRRGQEARLRCSPMKGHSHVYWYRQLPEEGLKFMVYLQKENIIDESGMPKERFSAEFPKEGPSILRIQQVVRGDSAAYFCASSQPGDEQYFGPGTRLTVT.